Below are 8 T cell receptor beta chains sequenced from a single sample in a study of T cells in Graves' hyperthyroidism and ophthalmopathy. Regions amplified from RNA transcripts were the TCR beta CDR3 regions. First-round RT-PCR targeting the TCR CDR3 was performed with the HTBI primer set. TCRdb re-called the multiplex PCR reads with MiXCR, one entry per CDR3 protein. The data contain 650,000 to 800,000 distinct CDR3 sequences, roughly 46% of them singletons. The specimen sequenced was peripheral blood or thyroid tissue (not recorded which). The receptors were sampled from an adult man with Graves' disease, either hyperthyroidism or ophthalmopathy (not recorded which).

This clonotype was counted between two and nine times. The chain carries TRBV5-4 and TRBJ2-2, with D maybe TRBD2 (6 bases). V was shortened by 4 bases and J by 1 base, with 14 bases between the two germline ends. The CDR3 is 16 residues long. Per the germline V gene, CDR1 is SGHNT and CDR2 is YYREEE (reference sequence). The CDR3, as DNA: TGTGCCAGCAGCCCGGGAGAGGGGCTGAACACCGGGGAGCTGTTTTTT. It specifies CASSPGEGLNTGELFF.

The sample holds a few counts of this clonotype. The gene calls are TRBV2 and TRBJ1-3; D is uncertain. CDR1 and CDR2 (germline): SNHLY, FYNNEI. Trimming took 1 base from V and 4 from J, leaving 11 bases between them. There are 15 residues in the CDR3. The DNA for the CDR3 is TGTGCCAGCAGTGAAGAAGGCGTCCCAGGAAACACCATATATTTT. Translating gives CASSEEGVPGNTIYF.

Turning to this clonotype: The CDR3 does not end in the conserved phenylalanine or tryptophan, so this is likely a read error. The chain recombines TRBV7-9 with TRBJ2-5; the D call may be TRBD1 or TRBD2 (5 bases each). The CDR3 is 15 amino acids. In germline, CDR1 is SEHNR, CDR2 FQNEAQ (reference sequence). V lost 6 bases, J lost 1 base, and 15 bases lay in between. CDR3 nucleotides: TGTGCCAGCAGACTAATCGGGACGGCCCAAGAGACCCAGTACCTC. It encodes CASRLIGTAQETQYL.

This clonotype was detected many times. The rearrangement joins TRBV5-8 to TRBJ1-6; tentatively, D is TRBD1 (6 bases). Germline CDR1 and CDR2: SGHTS and YDEGEE. This CDR3 spans 14 amino acids. V lost 2 bases to trimming and J lost 5 bases, with 8 bases between them. CDR3 DNA sequence: TGTGCCAGCAGCTTCGACAGGAATAATTCACCCCTCCACTTT. This translates into CASSFDRNNSPLHF.

The rearrangement uses TRBV10-2 and TRBJ1-1; the match to TRBD1 covers 10 bases. The trim removed 6 bases at V and 3 bases at J, leaving 4 bases unmatched. This CDR3 has 14 residues. CDR1 is WSHSY, CDR2 SAAADI, per germline. The CDR3 sequence: CASSGTGAHTEAFF. For the CDR3, the DNA is TGCGCCAGCAGCGGGACAGGGGCCCACACTGAAGCTTTCTTT.

This clonotype was detected a few times. J is TRBJ1-2 and V is TRBV7-9; D is uncertain. This CDR3 has 13 residues. Germline loops: CDR1 SEHNR, CDR2 FQNEAQ (reference sequence). V was clipped by 2 bases and J by 2 bases, with 6 bases between them. CDR3 loop: CASSLKKNYGYTF. In DNA, the CDR3 is TGTGCCAGCAGCTTAAAAAAGAACTATGGCTACACCTTC.

This clonotype was seen at least ten times. V gene TRBV9 combines with J gene TRBJ1-1; D gene uncertain. The CDR3 is 14 residues long. V was shortened by 3 bases and J by 0 bases, with 9 bases between the two germline ends. Germline V CDR1 and CDR2: SGDLS, YYNGEE. The DNA of the CDR3 is TGTGCCAGCAGCGGGACGGGCATGAACACTGAAGCTTTCTTT. This encodes CASSGTGMNTEAFF.

With regard to this clonotype: The junction differs from germline at one of its ends, possibly a read error. The chain links TRBV2 to TRBJ1-3; 9 nucleotides match TRBD1. From germline, CDR1 is SNHLY and CDR2 FYNNEI. The CDR3 is made up of 17 amino acids. The CDR3 sequence: CASSSLPGQGSGYTTYF. The DNA of the CDR3 is TGTGCCAGCAGCTCTTTACCGGGACAGGGCTCTGGCTACACCACATATTTT.